These T cell receptor beta chains were read from a single sample in a study of shared clonotypes between healthy human individuals. Sequenced by immunoSEQ multiplex PCR; TCRdb stores in-frame clones only, minus some. The sample shows about a million clones, around 74% of them seen only once. The sequenced sample consisted of memory CD4+ T cells sorted from blood. The receptors come from a man aged 18 to 35 in good health. Both conserved end residues are part of each CDR3. D genes are given only for firm matches. Only some rows state a clone size, as once, few, many or a class for expanded clones.

clone_size	v_call	d_call	cdr3_length	j_call	cdr3_aa	cdr3_nt
.	TRBV6-1	.	12	TRBJ2-7	CASSDQGDEQYF	TGTGCCAGCAGTGACCAGGGTGACGAGCAGTACTTC
.	TRBV6-5	.	15	TRBJ2-6	CATRVGSGGANVLTF	TGTGCCACCCGGGTGGGCTCCGGAGGGGCCAACGTCCTGACTTTC
.	TRBV10-3	.	14	TRBJ2-2	CAISDTPNTGELFF	TGTGCCATCAGTGATACCCCGAACACCGGGGAGCTGTTTTTT
.	TRBV27	TRBD1	17	TRBJ2-6	CATMPGTGAIRANVLTF	TGTGCCACCATGCCGGGAACAGGGGCCATTAGGGCCAACGTCCTGACTTTC
.	TRBV6-6	TRBD2	15	TRBJ2-5	CASSFGLAGGETQYF	TGTGCCAGCAGTTTCGGACTAGCGGGGGGGGAGACCCAGTACTTC
.	TRBV2	.	12	TRBJ2-5	CASSIPQETQYF	TGTGCCAGCAGTATACCCCAAGAGACCCAGTACTTC
.	TRBV5-1	.	15	TRBJ1-4	CASRAALTTNEKLFF	TGCGCCAGCAGGGCGGCTTTAACAACTAATGAAAAACTGTTTTTT
.	TRBV19	TRBD1	12	TRBJ1-2	CATEYRGRGYTF	TGTGCCACCGAATACAGGGGACGTGGCTACACCTTC
.	TRBV6-1	.	19	TRBJ2-7	CASSEALTPGGTRSYEQYF	TGTGCCAGCAGTGAAGCGCTGACGCCCGGGGGGACACGGAGCTACGAGCAGTACTTC
.	TRBV7-2	.	15	TRBJ1-6	CASSFRRGMDSPLHF	TGTGCCAGCAGCTTTAGGAGGGGGATGGATTCACCCCTCCACTTT
.	TRBV9	.	14	TRBJ2-7	CASSVDLGSYEQYF	TGTGCCAGCAGCGTAGATCTGGGCTCCTACGAGCAGTACTTC
.	TRBV18	.	14	TRBJ1-1	CASSQIQGGTEAFF	TGTGCCAGCTCACAGATTCAGGGAGGCACTGAAGCTTTCTTT
few	TRBV6-1	.	13	TRBJ1-6	CASSERGNSPLHF	TGTGCCAGCAGTGAAAGAGGGAATTCACCCCTCCACTTT
few	TRBV4-1	TRBD2	16	TRBJ2-7	CASSQVASGGVYEQYF	TGCGCCAGCAGCCAAGTGGCTAGCGGGGGGGTTTACGAGCAGTACTTC
once	TRBV5-1	.	13	TRBJ2-5	CASSLAPIETQYF	TGCGCCAGCAGCTTGGCGCCCATAGAGACCCAGTACTTC
.	TRBV5-4	TRBD2	16	TRBJ2-3	CASSLAERGSTDTQYF	TGTGCCAGCAGCTTGGCCGAGCGGGGGAGCACAGATACGCAGTATTTT
.	TRBV7-2	.	16	TRBJ2-5	CASSLVSVGAQETQYF	TGTGCCAGCAGCTTAGTATCCGTTGGGGCGCAAGAGACCCAGTACTTC
few	TRBV7-6	.	16	TRBJ2-7	CASSLVGPGPSYEQYF	TGTGCCAGCAGCTTAGTTGGACCCGGGCCCTCCTACGAGCAGTACTTC
.	TRBV11-2	.	17	TRBJ2-1	CASSLGPPISSYNEQFF	TGTGCCAGCAGTCTAGGACCCCCCATTAGCTCCTACAATGAGCAGTTCTTC
medium-sized	TRBV20-1	.	9	TRBJ1-1	CSASPMEVF	TGCAGTGCTAGCCCCATGGAGGTCTTT
.	TRBV27	TRBD2	14	TRBJ2-1	CASNSGRAWDEQFF	TGTGCCAGCAATTCCGGGAGGGCCTGGGATGAGCAGTTCTTC
.	TRBV7-2	TRBD1	15	TRBJ1-5	CASSLDGDRYQPQHF	TGTGCCAGCAGCTTAGATGGGGACAGGTATCAGCCCCAGCATTTT
once	TRBV30	TRBD1	14	TRBJ2-7	CAWRDRATSYEQYF	TGTGCCTGGAGGGACAGGGCCACCTCCTACGAGCAGTACTTC
.	TRBV19	TRBD2	13	TRBJ2-7	CASSVTSGYEQYF	TGTGCCAGTAGTGTGACTAGCGGCTACGAGCAGTACTTC
.	TRBV9	.	15	TRBJ2-2	CASSVGLRNTGELFF	TGTGCCAGCAGCGTGGGACTCAGAAACACCGGGGAGCTGTTTTTT
few	TRBV10-3	.	14	TRBJ2-7	CAISEPTGTYEQYF	TGTGCCATCAGTGAACCAACCGGGACATACGAGCAGTACTTC
.	TRBV27	TRBD1	17	TRBJ1-1	CASSPMDRGRENTEAFF	TGTGCCAGCAGCCCCATGGACAGGGGGCGCGAGAACACTGAAGCTTTCTTT
.	TRBV25-1	.	17	TRBJ1-3	CASSEGGSLSSGNTIYF	TGTGCCAGCAGTGAAGGAGGTTCCCTGAGCTCTGGAAACACCATATATTTT
.	TRBV7-2	.	12	TRBJ1-5	CASSRDHQPQHF	TGTGCCAGCAGCCGGGACCATCAGCCCCAGCATTTT
.	TRBV29-1	.	13	TRBJ2-5	CSVAKGSQETQYF	TGCAGCGTTGCCAAGGGCTCTCAGGAGACCCAGTACTTC
once	TRBV5-6	.	15	TRBJ2-1	CASTAGAGSYNEQFF	TGTGCCAGCACGGCCGGGGCCGGCTCCTACAATGAGCAGTTCTTC
many	TRBV15	TRBD1	14	TRBJ2-5	CATSRGQGGDTQYF	TGTGCCACCAGCAGGGGACAGGGGGGGGATACCCAGTACTTC
.	TRBV21-1	.	14	TRBJ1-6	CASSNRQGNSPLHF	TGTGCCAGCAGCAACCGCCAGGGAAATTCACCCCTCCACTTT
.	TRBV18	TRBD1	15	TRBJ2-2	CASSPGQTNTGELFF	TGTGCCAGCTCACCGGGACAGACGAACACCGGGGAGCTGTTTTTT
.	TRBV10-1	.	14	TRBJ2-2	CASSAGTTRGELFF	TGCGCCAGCAGTGCCGGGACCACGAGGGGGGAGCTGTTTTTT
once	TRBV11-2	TRBD2	14	TRBJ2-1	CASSRTSGDNEQFF	TGTGCCAGCAGCCGGACTAGCGGGGACAATGAGCAGTTCTTC
.	TRBV5-1	.	14	TRBJ2-3	CASSSGLSTDTQYF	TGCGCCAGCAGCTCCGGACTGAGCACAGATACGCAGTATTTT
.	TRBV6-6	.	16	TRBJ2-5	CASSSFLGREVWTQYF	TGTGCCAGCAGTAGTTTCCTGGGGCGCGAGGTTTGGACCCAGTACTTC
.	TRBV2	.	13	TRBJ1-1	CASSEGFNTEAFF	TGTGCCAGCAGTGAGGGCTTTAACACTGAAGCTTTCTTT
.	TRBV19	.	13	TRBJ2-1	CASSNAGGNEQFF	TGTGCCAGTAGTAACGCAGGCGGCAATGAGCAGTTCTTC
.	TRBV6-5	TRBD2	16	TRBJ2-3	CASSYWTSGLSDTQYF	TGTGCCAGCAGTTATTGGACTAGCGGGTTGTCAGATACGCAGTATTTT
.	TRBV6-1	.	13	TRBJ1-5	CASIQGSNQPQHF	TGTGCCAGCATCCAGGGAAGCAATCAGCCCCAGCATTTT
once	TRBV30	.	15	TRBJ2-5	CAWSVGLADSETQYF	TGTGCCTGGAGTGTAGGATTGGCGGATTCAGAGACCCAGTACTTC
.	TRBV28	TRBD1	15	TRBJ2-5	CASSVGQGPQETQYF	TGTGCCAGCAGCGTGGGACAGGGACCCCAAGAGACCCAGTACTTC
.	TRBV29-1	TRBD2	16	TRBJ2-5	CSADDVSSGNQETQYF	TGCAGCGCCGACGATGTTAGTAGCGGGAACCAAGAGACCCAGTACTTC
few	TRBV7-9	.	15	TRBJ1-1	CASLGGGFRNTEAFF	TGTGCCAGCCTCGGGGGAGGTTTTCGGAACACTGAAGCTTTCTTT